This TCR beta chain was identified in a study of blood T cells in healthy people across ages. This clonotype was seen more than once but under ten times. Trimming stripped 6 bases from V and 4 bases from J, with 9 bases between. The V gene's germline CDR1 is MNHEY and CDR2 SVGEGT. The CDR3 loop spans 12 amino acids. Alongside a J-beta primer mix, a sample-barcoded 5' primer served in a second PCR lasting about 7 to 11 cycles. MiXCR, applied by TCRdb to the 5' RACE reads, yields one record per CDR3 protein. The data show hundreds of thousands of distinct CDR3 sequences, about 28% seen once. Sample: blood. This receptor was obtained from an elderly woman in good health. The chain links TRBV6-2 or TRBV6-3 to TRBJ1-1; unclear D gene. The CDR3 region has the DNA TGTGCCAGCAGGACCTCAGTCACTGAAGCTTTCTTT. Residues: CASRTSVTEAFF.